This T cell receptor beta chain was captured in a study of blood T cell repertoires in COVID-19. On the study more broadly: Specimens from acute and convalescent COVID-19 originated in the United States, Italy and Spain. T cells, B-cell-depleted T cells, or PBMCs supplied cDNA or gDNA.

V dropped 7 bases and J dropped 11 bases, with 14 bases sitting between them. There are 10 residues in the CDR3. Germline CDR1 SQVTM, CDR2 ANQGSEA. Per the original methods: The authors estimated nucleated cell counts from reference gene primer amplification. TCRdb's table, derived via immunoSEQ multiplex PCR, lists solely in-frame clones and lacks some. V, J and clone size reflect that table, while D and trimming were determined from the DNA. This sample has about 180,000 clones; around 87% occur once, and the top ten carry roughly 2.5%. This clone is a singleton in its sample. The chain joins TRBV29-1 to TRBJ1-1; D might be TRBD1 (6 bases). This clonotype originated in a man in his forties with active or convalescent COVID-19. Sequencing was carried out using peripheral blood. The DNA for the CDR3 is TGCAGCGGGCTACAGGGCCTGGCTTTCTTT. Translating it yields CSGLQGLAFF.